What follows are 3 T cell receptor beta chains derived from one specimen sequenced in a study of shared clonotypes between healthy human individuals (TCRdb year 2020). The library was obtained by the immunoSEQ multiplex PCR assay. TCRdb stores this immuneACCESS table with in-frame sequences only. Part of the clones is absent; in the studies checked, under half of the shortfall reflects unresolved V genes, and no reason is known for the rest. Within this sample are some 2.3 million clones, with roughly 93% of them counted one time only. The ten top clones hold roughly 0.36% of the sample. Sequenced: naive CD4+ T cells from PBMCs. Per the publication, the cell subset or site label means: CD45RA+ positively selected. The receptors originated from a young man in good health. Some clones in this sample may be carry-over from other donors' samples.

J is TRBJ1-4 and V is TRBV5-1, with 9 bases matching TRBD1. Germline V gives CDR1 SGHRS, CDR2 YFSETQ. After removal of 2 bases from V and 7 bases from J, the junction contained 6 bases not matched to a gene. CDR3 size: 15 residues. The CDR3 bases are TGCGCCAGCAGCTTAAGGACAGGGGAATCTGAAAAACTGTTTTTT. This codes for CASSLRTGESEKLFF.

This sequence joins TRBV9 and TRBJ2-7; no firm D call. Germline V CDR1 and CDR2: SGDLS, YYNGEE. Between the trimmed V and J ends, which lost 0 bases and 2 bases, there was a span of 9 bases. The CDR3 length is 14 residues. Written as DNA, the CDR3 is TGTGCCAGCAGCGTAGACAGCAGCCCCTACGAGCAGTACTTC. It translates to CASSVDSSPYEQYF. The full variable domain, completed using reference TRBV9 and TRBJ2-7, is DSGVTQTPKHLITATGQRVTLRCSPRSGDLSVYWYQQSLDQGLQFLIQYYNGEERAKGNILERFSAQQFPDLHSELNLSSLELGDSALYFCASSVDSSPYEQYFGPGTRLTVT.

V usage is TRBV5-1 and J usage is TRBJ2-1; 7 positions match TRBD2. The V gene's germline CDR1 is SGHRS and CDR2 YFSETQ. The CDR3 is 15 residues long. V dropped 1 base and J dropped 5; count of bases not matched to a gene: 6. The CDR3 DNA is TGCGCCAGCAGCTTGCAGGCGGGAGTCCACAATGAGCAGTTCTTC. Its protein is CASSLQAGVHNEQFF.